This TCR beta chain was recorded in a study of shared clonotypes between healthy human individuals. The V and J ends lost 5 bases and 0 bases, in that order; junction bases with no gene match: 1. CDR1 is MNHEY, CDR2 SVGAGI, per germline. CDR3 length: 14 amino acids. A remark on this clone: In the same sample, other DNA sequences code for this CDR3.

The test was conducted at deep level. The repertoire was sequenced with immunoSEQ multiplex PCR; TCRdb's copy has only in-frame clones and lacks some. Of millions of clones in the sample, 90% to 95% were seen once. The sequenced material came from naive CD4+ T cells sorted from blood. This sample's subset: CD45RA+ positively selected. The sequence derives from a man between 18 and 29 years old in good health. The V and J genes are TRBV6-5 and TRBJ1-5, with TRBD1 identical over 7 bases. The CDR3 bases are TGTGCCAGCAGTAGGACAGGTAGCAATCAGCCCCAGCATTTT. This codes for CASSRTGSNQPQHF.